This T cell receptor beta chain was obtained from a study of cytomegalovirus exposure and HLA in healthy donors. Primers: 60 Vbeta forward and 13 Jbeta reverse. Assay: immunoSEQ multiplex PCR; the TCRdb copy retains only in-frame clones and omits some. Seen here are about 95,000 clones, 80% to 90% observed once, and the top ten hold around 3.2%. V was pared by 5 bases and J by 5 bases, with 8 bases of the junction left unmatched. Germline V gene data show CDR1 as SGHAT and CDR2 as FQNNGV. This CDR3 is 14 amino acids long. This TCR was sampled from a man aged 25 to 45 in good health and CMV-seropositive. The rearrangement links TRBV11-2 to TRBJ2-7; TRBD1 agrees at 8 bases. Sequencing was performed on PBMCs. The CDR3 here is CASSTTGVRDEQYF. The CDR3, as DNA: TGTGCCAGCAGCACGACAGGGGTACGGGACGAGCAGTACTTC.